This TCR beta chain was recorded in a study of blood T cell repertoires in COVID-19. Only in-frame clones appear in the TCRdb table, and some are missing; sequencing was by immunoSEQ multiplex PCR. The repertoire holds some 320,000 clones, with under 95% as singletons. Germline assignment: CDR1 SGHVS and CDR2 FNYEAQ. V lost 5 bases, J lost 11 bases, and 18 bases lay in between. The CDR3 is 13 residues long. Sequencing was done on a sample of PBMCs or T cells enriched from blood (not recorded which). The gene calls are TRBV7-6 and TRBJ1-1; D is ambiguous. This clonotype was sampled from a man in his sixties who had recovered from COVID-19. CDR3 nucleotide sequence: TGTGCCAGCAGCCTAAATAGCGGGAATGCGGCTTTCTTT. It yields the protein CASSLNSGNAAFF.